The 6 T cell receptor beta chains presented below share a single source sample, sequenced in a study of cytomegalovirus exposure and HLA in healthy donors. This PCR relied on a set of 60 Vbeta primers and 13 Jbeta primers. The assay was immunoSEQ multiplex PCR, and TCRdb's table has in-frame clones only and misses some. The sample lists 150,000 to 200,000 clones; 82% were seen once. Sequencing input: PBMCs. The receptors originated from a girl aged 2 to 10 in good health and CMV-seropositive.

V is TRBV5-4 and J is TRBJ1-2; no clear D. The germline V gene has CDR1 SGHNT and CDR2 YYREEE (reference sequence). This CDR3 contains 12 residues. V lost 4 bases and J lost 6, with 10 bases in between. The CDR3 region is CASSLPRDGYTF. The DNA of the CDR3 is TGTGCCAGCAGCCTGCCCCGGGATGGCTACACCTTC. The full variable domain, rest sourced from reference TRBV5-4 and TRBJ1-2, is ETGVTQSPTHLIKTRGQQVTLRCSSQSGHNTVSWYQQALGQGPQFIFQYYREEENGRGNFPPRFSGLQFPNYSSELNVNALELDDSALYLCASSLPRDGYTFGSGTRLTVV.

This chain connects TRBV27 to TRBJ1-1; D may be TRBD1 (5 bases). Trimming left V 5 bases short and J 6 bases short, with 10 bases between. Per germline, CDR1 MNHEY and CDR2 SMNVEV (reference sequence). The CDR3 loop spans 12 amino acids. DNA of the CDR3: TGTGCCAGCAGTCAGGGCTTCGCTGAAGCTTTCTTT. Amino acids: CASSQGFAEAFF.

The chain recombines TRBV7-2 with TRBJ1-2, with TRBD1 identical over 8 bases. Per the germline V gene, CDR1 is SGHTA and CDR2 is FQGNSA. The CDR3 has 13 amino acids. With 6 bases clipped from V and 3 bases from J, the junction kept 3 bases outside the gene matches. CDR3 sequence (DNA): TGTGCCAGCAGTCCGGACAGGGACTATGGCTACACCTTC. The encoded protein is CASSPDRDYGYTF.

The V call is TRBV5-1, the J call TRBJ2-3; the D is unclear. From germline, CDR1 is SGHRS and CDR2 YFSETQ. This CDR3 has 15 residues. Trimming cost V 4 bases and J 3 bases, with 15 bases left between them. The CDR3, as DNA: TGCGCCAGCAGCCAGACCGCTAGTAGGACAGATACGCAGTATTTT. The encoded protein is CASSQTASRTDTQYF.

This chain links TRBV7-9 with TRBJ2-7, with 9 bases matching TRBD2. V gave up 3 bases and J gave up 2 bases; unmatched junction bases: 2. Germline V gene sequence: CDR1 SEHNR, CDR2 FQNEAQ (reference sequence). The CDR3 covers 14 residues. DNA for the CDR3: TGTGCCAGCAGCTTGACTAGCGGCCCCTACGAGCAGTACTTC. This encodes CASSLTSGPYEQYF. The full variable domain, with the rest looked up from reference TRBV7-9 and TRBJ2-7, is DTGVSQNPRHKITKRGQNVTFRCDPISEHNRLYWYRQTLGQGPEFLTYFQNEAQLEKSRLLSDRFSAERPKGSFSTLEIQRTEQGDSAMYLCASSLTSGPYEQYFGPGTRLTVT.

The rearrangement uses TRBV5-5 and TRBJ2-5, with 7 bases that match TRBD1. The CDR3 covers 14 residues. V trimming: 4 bases; J trimming: 2 bases; junction bases outside the gene matches: 5. CDR1 and CDR2 from the germline V gene are SGHKS and YYEKEE (reference sequence). CDR3 region: CASSTWTGQETQYF. The CDR3 DNA sequence: TGTGCCAGCAGCACGTGGACAGGTCAAGAGACCCAGTACTTC.